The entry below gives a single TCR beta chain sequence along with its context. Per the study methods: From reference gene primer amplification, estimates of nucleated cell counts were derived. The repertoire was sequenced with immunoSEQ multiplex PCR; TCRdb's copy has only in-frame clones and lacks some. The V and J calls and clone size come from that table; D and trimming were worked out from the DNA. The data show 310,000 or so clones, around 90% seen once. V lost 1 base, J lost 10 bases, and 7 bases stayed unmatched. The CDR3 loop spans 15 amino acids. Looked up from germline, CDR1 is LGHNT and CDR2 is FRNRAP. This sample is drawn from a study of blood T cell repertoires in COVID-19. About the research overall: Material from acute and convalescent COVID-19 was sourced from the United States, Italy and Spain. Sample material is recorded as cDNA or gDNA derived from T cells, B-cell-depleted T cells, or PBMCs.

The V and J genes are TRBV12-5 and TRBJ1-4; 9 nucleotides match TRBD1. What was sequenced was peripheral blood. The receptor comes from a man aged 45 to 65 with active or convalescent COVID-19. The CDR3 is CASGLETGGAVKLFF. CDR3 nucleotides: TGTGCTAGTGGTTTGGAGACAGGGGGAGCGGTAAAACTGTTTTTT.